A single sample is the source of the 17 T cell receptor beta chains below, sequenced in a study of blood T cell repertoires in COVID-19. Sequencing used immunoSEQ multiplex PCR; TCRdb keeps in-frame clones, though not all of them. The table shows tens of thousands of clones, with about 76% occurring only once. Sequencing used peripheral blood. These receptors all come from a man aged 65 to 79 with active or convalescent COVID-19.

The chain recombines TRBV30 with TRBJ1-5, with 7 bases that match TRBD1. This CDR3 has 13 residues. The V and J ends lost 2 bases and 5 bases, in that order; junction bases with no gene match: 3. The V gene's germline CDR1 is GTSNPN and CDR2 SVGIG (reference sequence). The DNA for the CDR3 is TGTGCCTGGAGTTTTGACAGGGATCAGCCCCAGCATTTT. This codes for CAWSFDRDQPQHF.

This clone was recorded once. The chain recombines TRBV7-2 with TRBJ2-7; 8 nucleotides agree with TRBD1. Germline V gives CDR1 SGHTA, CDR2 FQGNSA. V was pared by 5 bases and J by 1 base, with 4 bases of the junction left unmatched. The CDR3 length is 14 residues. The CDR3 protein is CASSRTGNSYEQYF. For the CDR3, the DNA is TGTGCCAGCAGCCGGACAGGGAATTCCTACGAGCAGTACTTC.

The chain uses TRBV10-2 and TRBJ1-1; D might be TRBD1 (5 bases). Germline-derived CDR1 and CDR2 are WSHSY and SAAADI. V gave up 3 bases and J gave up 6 bases, with 11 bases separating them. The CDR3 runs to 13 residues. This CDR3 is CASSDPARAEAFF. The CDR3 nucleotides read TGCGCCAGCAGTGATCCGGCCAGGGCTGAAGCTTTCTTT.

The chain employs TRBV19 and TRBJ2-2; tentative D call: TRBD2 (6 bases). The CDR3 runs 15 residues. V was trimmed by 3 bases and J by 4 bases, leaving 12 bases between them. In germline, CDR1 is LNHDA, CDR2 SQIVND (reference sequence). CDR3 sequence: CASSIPGRSTGELFF. In DNA form, the CDR3 reads TGTGCCAGTAGTATTCCCGGGAGATCCACCGGGGAGCTGTTTTTT.

This chain joins TRBV6-1 and TRBJ1-4; 7 bases map to TRBD1. Germline values: CDR1 MNHNS, CDR2 SASEGT. The CDR3 covers 16 residues. With V trimmed by 2 bases and J by 7 bases, 10 bases remained unmatched. This CDR3 is CASSEKGTASLEKLFF. The CDR3 DNA reads as TGTGCCAGCAGTGAAAAGGGGACAGCGTCCCTTGAAAAACTGTTTTTT.

The V gene is TRBV24-1, the J gene TRBJ1-2, with 7 bases aligning to TRBD1. The V gene's germline CDR1 is KGHDR and CDR2 SFDVKD. This CDR3 contains 14 residues. The V and J ends lost 5 bases and 2 bases, in that order; junction bases with no gene match: 4. The DNA of the CDR3 is TGTGCCACCAGTGGACAGGGACGAAACTATGGCTACACCTTC. Translated, it gives CATSGQGRNYGYTF.

The chain links TRBV7-2 to TRBJ2-1, with D perhaps TRBD2 (6 bases). V shed 5 bases and J shed 7 bases, with 24 bases lying between them. Germline lookup yields CDR1 SGHTA and CDR2 FQGNSA. This CDR3 is 17 amino acids long. For the CDR3, the DNA is TGTGCCAGCAGCGTCAGCAGGGCGGGATCGGGACTGAATGAGCAGTTCTTC. It codes for CASSVSRAGSGLNEQFF.

The V and J genes are TRBV11-3 and TRBJ2-7, with D possibly being TRBD1 (5 bases). This CDR3 region has 15 residues. Trimming took off 1 base at V and 4 bases at J, with 14 bases between the two ends. CDR1 and CDR2 (germline): SGHNT, YENEEA. The CDR3: CASSLGQGSGYEQYF. The CDR3 coding sequence is TGTGCCAGCAGCTTAGGTCAGGGTTCAGGGTACGAGCAGTACTTC.

CDR3 sequence reads: CASGGENTGELFF. The CDR3 DNA reads as TGTGCCAGCGGCGGGGAGAACACCGGGGAGCTGTTTTTT. This chain connects TRBV2 to TRBJ2-2, with a tentative D call TRBD2 (6 bases). CDR1 and CDR2 from the germline V gene are SNHLY and FYNNEI. The V end lost 8 bases, the J end lost 1 base, and 8 bases lay between the germline ends. The CDR3 is 13 residues long.

The CDR3 loop reads CASSEWKGVNEQFF. The DNA for the CDR3 is TGTGCCAGCAGTGAATGGAAGGGGGTGAATGAGCAGTTCTTC. The chain is built from TRBV25-1 and TRBJ2-1; D is perhaps TRBD1 (6 bases). Trimming took 1 base from V and 7 from J, leaving 11 bases between them. The CDR3 spans 14 residues. Germline V lookup: CDR1 MGHDK, CDR2 SYGVNS. The full variable domain, rest sourced from reference TRBV25-1 and TRBJ2-1, is EADIYQTPRYLVIGTGKKITLECSQTMGHDKMYWYQQDPGMELHLIHYSYGVNSTEKGDLSSESTVSRIRTEHFPLTLESARPSHTSQYLCASSEWKGVNEQFFGPGTRLTVL.

The J gene is TRBJ2-7, the V gene TRBV13; weak D call: TRBD2 (5 bases). In germline, CDR1 is PRHDT, CDR2 FYEKMQ (reference sequence). The CDR3 has 13 amino acids. V dropped 8 bases and J dropped 4 bases, with 15 bases sitting between them. The CDR3 loop is CASSSGGGYEQYF. In DNA form, the CDR3 reads TGTGCCAGCTCCTCAGGTGGAGGTTACGAGCAGTACTTC.

The chain recombines TRBV19 with TRBJ2-1, with D possibly matching TRBD1 (6 bases). V was trimmed by 10 bases and J by 5 bases, leaving 21 bases between them. The CDR3 sequence is 15 residues long. Germline assignment: CDR1 LNHDA and CDR2 SQIVND (reference sequence). The CDR3 protein is CANHTMMDRNNEQFF. DNA for the CDR3: TGTGCCAACCACACAATGATGGACAGAAACAATGAGCAGTTCTTC.

This clone was seen a few times. The chain uses TRBV19 and TRBJ2-2; TRBD2 might be the D (5 bases). The ends were cut back, 7 bases at V and 7 bases at J, with 16 bases in the middle. This CDR3 is built from 14 residues. The germline V gene encodes CDR1 LNHDA and CDR2 SQIVND (reference sequence). The CDR3 nucleotides are TGTGCCAGTATCCCCCGGGGTTCCAACGGGGAGCTGTTTTTT. Its translation: CASIPRGSNGELFF.

The rearrangement joins TRBV6-6 to TRBJ2-7, with 10 bases fitting TRBD2. The CDR3 spans 12 residues. CDR1 is MNHNY and CDR2 is SVGAGI in the germline V gene (reference sequence). J gave up 5 bases and V 8 bases, and 3 bases lay outside the gene matches. The CDR3 loop reads CASALAGHEQYF. In nucleotides, the CDR3 is TGTGCCAGCGCACTAGCGGGACACGAGCAGTACTTC.

The chain recombines TRBV2 with TRBJ2-4, with 12 nucleotides matching TRBD2. J was trimmed by 0 bases and V by 3 bases; bases with no gene match: 3. The V gene's germline CDR1 is SNHLY and CDR2 FYNNEI. The length of the CDR3 is 17 residues. CDR3: CASSELGLAGAKNIQYF. The CDR3 DNA reads TGTGCCAGCAGTGAGTTGGGACTAGCGGGAGCCAAAAACATTCAGTACTTC.

The rearrangement joins TRBV4-3 to TRBJ1-1, with TRBD1 as a possible D gene (5 bases). Germline CDR1 and CDR2: LGHNA and YSLEER. The CDR3 has 15 amino acids. V lost 4 bases to trimming and J lost 0 bases, with 12 bases between them. The CDR3 nucleotides read TGCGCCAGCAGCCCTCGGGGAGGGGTGAACACTGAAGCTTTCTTT. Its translation: CASSPRGGVNTEAFF.

The CDR3 sequence: CASGSGNIMNTEAFF. CDR3 sequence (DNA): TGTGCCAGCGGGTCGGGGAACATCATGAACACTGAAGCTTTCTTT. The chain carries TRBV6-5 and TRBJ1-1; D is unresolved. This CDR3 has 15 amino acids. Trimming left V 8 bases short and J 0 bases short, with 16 bases between. Germline values: CDR1 MNHEY, CDR2 SVGAGI.